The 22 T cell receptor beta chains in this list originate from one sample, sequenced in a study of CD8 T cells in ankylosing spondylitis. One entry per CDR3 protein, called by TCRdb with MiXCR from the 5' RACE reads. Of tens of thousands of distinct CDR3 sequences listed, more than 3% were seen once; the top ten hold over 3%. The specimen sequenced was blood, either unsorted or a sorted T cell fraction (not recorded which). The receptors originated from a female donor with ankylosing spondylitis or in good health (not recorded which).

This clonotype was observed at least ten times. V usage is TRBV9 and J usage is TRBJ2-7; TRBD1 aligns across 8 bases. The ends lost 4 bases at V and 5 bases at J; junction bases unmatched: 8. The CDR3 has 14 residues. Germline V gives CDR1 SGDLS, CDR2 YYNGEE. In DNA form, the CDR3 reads TGTGCCAGCAGCCCGACGGGCAGGGGGCACGAGCAGTACTTC. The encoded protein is CASSPTGRGHEQYF.

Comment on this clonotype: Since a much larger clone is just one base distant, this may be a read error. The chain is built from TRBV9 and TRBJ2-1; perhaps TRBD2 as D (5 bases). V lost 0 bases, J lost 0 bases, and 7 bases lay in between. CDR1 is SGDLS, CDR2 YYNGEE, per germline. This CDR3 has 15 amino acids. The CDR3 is CASSVGLSSYNEQFF. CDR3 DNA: TGTGCCAGCAGCGTAGGACTATCCTCCTACAATGAGCAGTTCTTC.

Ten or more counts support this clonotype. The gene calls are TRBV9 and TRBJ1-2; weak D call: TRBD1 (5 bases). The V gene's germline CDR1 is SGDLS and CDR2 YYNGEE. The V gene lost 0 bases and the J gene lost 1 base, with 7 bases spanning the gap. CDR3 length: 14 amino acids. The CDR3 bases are TGTGCCAGCAGCGTAGTAGACAGTAACTATGGCTACACCTTC. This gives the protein CASSVVDSNYGYTF.

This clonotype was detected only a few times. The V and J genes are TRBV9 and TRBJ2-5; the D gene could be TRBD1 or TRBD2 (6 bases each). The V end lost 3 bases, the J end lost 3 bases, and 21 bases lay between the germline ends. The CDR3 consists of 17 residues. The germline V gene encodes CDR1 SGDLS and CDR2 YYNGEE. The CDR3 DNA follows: TGTGCCAGCAGCGCCCAGCCGGGAGTAGCAGGGGAAGAGACCCAGTACTTC. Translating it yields CASSAQPGVAGEETQYF.

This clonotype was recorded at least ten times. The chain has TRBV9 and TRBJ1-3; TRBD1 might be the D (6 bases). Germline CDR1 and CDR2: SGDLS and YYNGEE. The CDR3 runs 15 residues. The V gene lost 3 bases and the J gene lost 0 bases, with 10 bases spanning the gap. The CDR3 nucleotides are TGTGCCAGCAGCGCTACAGGGACCTCTGGAAACACCATATATTTT. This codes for CASSATGTSGNTIYF. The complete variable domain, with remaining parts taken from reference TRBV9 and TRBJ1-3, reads DSGVTQTPKHLITATGQRVTLRCSPRSGDLSVYWYQQSLDQGLQFLIQYYNGEERAKGNILERFSAQQFPDLHSELNLSSLELGDSALYFCASSATGTSGNTIYFGEGSWLTVV.

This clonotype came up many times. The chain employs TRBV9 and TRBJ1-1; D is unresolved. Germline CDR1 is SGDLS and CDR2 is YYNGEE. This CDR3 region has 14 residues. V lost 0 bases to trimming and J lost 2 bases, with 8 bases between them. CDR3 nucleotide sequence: TGTGCCAGCAGCGTAGAAGGGTCTAACACTGAAGCTTTCTTT. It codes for CASSVEGSNTEAFF.

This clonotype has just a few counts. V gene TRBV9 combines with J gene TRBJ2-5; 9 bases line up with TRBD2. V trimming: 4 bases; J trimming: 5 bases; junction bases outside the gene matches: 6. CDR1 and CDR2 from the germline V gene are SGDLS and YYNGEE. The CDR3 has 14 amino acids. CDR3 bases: TGTGCCAGCAGCCCTGGCAGCGGGGGGGAGACCCAGTACTTC. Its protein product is CASSPGSGGETQYF. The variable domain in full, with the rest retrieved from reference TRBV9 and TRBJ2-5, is DSGVTQTPKHLITATGQRVTLRCSPRSGDLSVYWYQQSLDQGLQFLIQYYNGEERAKGNILERFSAQQFPDLHSELNLSSLELGDSALYFCASSPGSGGETQYFGPGTRLLVL.

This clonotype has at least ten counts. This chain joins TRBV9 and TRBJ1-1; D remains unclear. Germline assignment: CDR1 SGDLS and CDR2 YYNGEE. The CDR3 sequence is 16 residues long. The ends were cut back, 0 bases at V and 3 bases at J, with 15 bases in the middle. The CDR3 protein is CASSVVPVEVDTEAFF. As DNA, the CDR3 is TGTGCCAGCAGCGTAGTCCCGGTTGAGGTGGACACTGAAGCTTTCTTT. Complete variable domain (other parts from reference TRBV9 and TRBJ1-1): DSGVTQTPKHLITATGQRVTLRCSPRSGDLSVYWYQQSLDQGLQFLIQYYNGEERAKGNILERFSAQQFPDLHSELNLSSLELGDSALYFCASSVVPVEVDTEAFFGQGTRLTVV.

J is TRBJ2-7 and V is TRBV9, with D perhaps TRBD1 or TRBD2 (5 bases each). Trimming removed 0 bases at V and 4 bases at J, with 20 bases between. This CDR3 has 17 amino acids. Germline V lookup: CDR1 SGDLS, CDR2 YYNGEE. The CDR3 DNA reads TGTGCCAGCAGCGTAGGGCCCCGTCTGCGAGGGGCTTACGAGCAGTACTTC. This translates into CASSVGPRLRGAYEQYF. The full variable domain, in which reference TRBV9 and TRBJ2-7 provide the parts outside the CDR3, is DSGVTQTPKHLITATGQRVTLRCSPRSGDLSVYWYQQSLDQGLQFLIQYYNGEERAKGNILERFSAQQFPDLHSELNLSSLELGDSALYFCASSVGPRLRGAYEQYFGPGTRLTVT.

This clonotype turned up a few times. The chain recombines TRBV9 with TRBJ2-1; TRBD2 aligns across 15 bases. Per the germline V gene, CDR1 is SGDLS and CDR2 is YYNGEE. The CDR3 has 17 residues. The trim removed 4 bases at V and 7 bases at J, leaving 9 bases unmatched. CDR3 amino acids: CASSHRTSGGEWNEQFF. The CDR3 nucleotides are TGTGCCAGCAGCCACCGGACTAGCGGGGGGGAGTGGAATGAGCAGTTCTTC.

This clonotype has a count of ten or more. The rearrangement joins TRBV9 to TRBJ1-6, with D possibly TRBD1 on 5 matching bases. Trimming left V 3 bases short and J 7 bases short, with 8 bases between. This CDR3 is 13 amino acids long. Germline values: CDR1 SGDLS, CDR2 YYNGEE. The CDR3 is CASSGQPNSPLHF. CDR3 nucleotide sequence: TGTGCCAGCAGCGGACAGCCGAATTCACCCCTCCACTTT. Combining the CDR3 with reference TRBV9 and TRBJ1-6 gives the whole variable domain DSGVTQTPKHLITATGQRVTLRCSPRSGDLSVYWYQQSLDQGLQFLIQYYNGEERAKGNILERFSAQQFPDLHSELNLSSLELGDSALYFCASSGQPNSPLHFGNGTRLTVT.

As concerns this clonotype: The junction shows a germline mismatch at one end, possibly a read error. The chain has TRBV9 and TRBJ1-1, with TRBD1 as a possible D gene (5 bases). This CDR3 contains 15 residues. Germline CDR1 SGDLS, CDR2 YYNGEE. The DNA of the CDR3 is TGTGCCAGCAACGGTAGCAGGGATATGAACACTGAAGCTCTCTTT. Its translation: CASNGSRDMNTEALF. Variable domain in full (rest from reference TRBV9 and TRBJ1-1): DSGVTQTPKHLITATGQRVTLRCSPRSGDLSVYWYQQSLDQGLQFLIQYYNGEERAKGNILERFSAQQFPDLHSELNLSSLELGDSALYFCASNGSRDMNTEALFGQGTRLTVV.

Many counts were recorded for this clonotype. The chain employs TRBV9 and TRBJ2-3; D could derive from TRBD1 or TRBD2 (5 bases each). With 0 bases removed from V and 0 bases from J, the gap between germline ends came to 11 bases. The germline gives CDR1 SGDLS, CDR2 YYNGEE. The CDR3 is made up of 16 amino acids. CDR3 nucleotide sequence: TGTGCCAGCAGCGTAGTCCACGGGACCAGCACAGATACGCAGTATTTT. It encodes CASSVVHGTSTDTQYF.

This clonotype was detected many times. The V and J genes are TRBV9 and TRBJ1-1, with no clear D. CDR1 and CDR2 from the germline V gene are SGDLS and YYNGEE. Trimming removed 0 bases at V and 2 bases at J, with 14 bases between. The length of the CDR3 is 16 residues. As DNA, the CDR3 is TGTGCCAGCAGCGTAGGGGCGGCGACCCAAAACACTGAAGCTTTCTTT. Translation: CASSVGAATQNTEAFF. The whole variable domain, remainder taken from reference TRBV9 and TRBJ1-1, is DSGVTQTPKHLITATGQRVTLRCSPRSGDLSVYWYQQSLDQGLQFLIQYYNGEERAKGNILERFSAQQFPDLHSELNLSSLELGDSALYFCASSVGAATQNTEAFFGQGTRLTVV.

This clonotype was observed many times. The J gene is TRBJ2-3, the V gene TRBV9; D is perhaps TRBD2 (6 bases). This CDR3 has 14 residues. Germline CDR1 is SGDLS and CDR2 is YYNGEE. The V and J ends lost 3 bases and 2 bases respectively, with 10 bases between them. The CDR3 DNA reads TGTGCCAGCAGCGGGGCGGGGCCCACAGATACGCAGTATTTT. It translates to CASSGAGPTDTQYF.

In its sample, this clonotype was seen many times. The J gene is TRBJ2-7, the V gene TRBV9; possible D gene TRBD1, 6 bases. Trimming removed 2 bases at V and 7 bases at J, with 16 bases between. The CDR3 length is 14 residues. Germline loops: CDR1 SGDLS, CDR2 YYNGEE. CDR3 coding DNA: TGTGCCAGCAGCGTCACAGGGTCGGTACTGGAGCAGTACTTC. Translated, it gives CASSVTGSVLEQYF.

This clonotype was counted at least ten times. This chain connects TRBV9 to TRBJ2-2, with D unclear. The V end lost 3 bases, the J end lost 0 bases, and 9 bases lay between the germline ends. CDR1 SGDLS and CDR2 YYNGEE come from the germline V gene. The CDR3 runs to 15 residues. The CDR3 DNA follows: TGTGCCAGCAGCGCCCTCCGACCGAACACCGGGGAGCTGTTTTTT. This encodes CASSALRPNTGELFF.

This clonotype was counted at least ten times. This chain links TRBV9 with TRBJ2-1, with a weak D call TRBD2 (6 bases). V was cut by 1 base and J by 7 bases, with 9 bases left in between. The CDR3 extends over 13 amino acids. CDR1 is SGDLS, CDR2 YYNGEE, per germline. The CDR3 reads CASSVTSLNEQFF. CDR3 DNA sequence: TGTGCCAGCAGCGTAACTAGCTTAAATGAGCAGTTCTTC.

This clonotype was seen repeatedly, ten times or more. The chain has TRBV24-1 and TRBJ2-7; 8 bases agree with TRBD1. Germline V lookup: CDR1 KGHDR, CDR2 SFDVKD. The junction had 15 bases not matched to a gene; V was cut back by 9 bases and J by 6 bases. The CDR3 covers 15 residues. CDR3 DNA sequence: TGTGCCACCCCGACGACAGGGGTTCTGTTGAGCGAGCAGTACTTC. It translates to CATPTTGVLLSEQYF.

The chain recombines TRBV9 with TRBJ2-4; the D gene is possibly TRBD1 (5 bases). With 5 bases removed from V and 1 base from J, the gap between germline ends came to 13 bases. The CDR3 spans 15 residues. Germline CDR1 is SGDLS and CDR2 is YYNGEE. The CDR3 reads CASSLAGMAKNIQYF. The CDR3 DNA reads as TGTGCCAGCAGTTTAGCAGGGATGGCCAAAAACATTCAGTACTTC.

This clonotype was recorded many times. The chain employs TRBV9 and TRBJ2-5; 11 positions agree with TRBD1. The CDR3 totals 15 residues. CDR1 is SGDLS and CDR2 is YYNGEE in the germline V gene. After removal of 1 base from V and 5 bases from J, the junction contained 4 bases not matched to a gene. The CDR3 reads CASSVHGDRGETQYF. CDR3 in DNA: TGTGCCAGCAGCGTACACGGGGACAGGGGGGAGACCCAGTACTTC.

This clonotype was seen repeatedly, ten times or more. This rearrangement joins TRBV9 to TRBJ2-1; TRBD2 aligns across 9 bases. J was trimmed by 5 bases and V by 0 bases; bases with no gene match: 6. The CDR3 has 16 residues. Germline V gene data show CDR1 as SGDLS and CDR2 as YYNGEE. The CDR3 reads CASSVDARGGDNEQFF. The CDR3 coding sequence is TGTGCCAGCAGCGTAGATGCGCGGGGGGGCGACAATGAGCAGTTCTTC.